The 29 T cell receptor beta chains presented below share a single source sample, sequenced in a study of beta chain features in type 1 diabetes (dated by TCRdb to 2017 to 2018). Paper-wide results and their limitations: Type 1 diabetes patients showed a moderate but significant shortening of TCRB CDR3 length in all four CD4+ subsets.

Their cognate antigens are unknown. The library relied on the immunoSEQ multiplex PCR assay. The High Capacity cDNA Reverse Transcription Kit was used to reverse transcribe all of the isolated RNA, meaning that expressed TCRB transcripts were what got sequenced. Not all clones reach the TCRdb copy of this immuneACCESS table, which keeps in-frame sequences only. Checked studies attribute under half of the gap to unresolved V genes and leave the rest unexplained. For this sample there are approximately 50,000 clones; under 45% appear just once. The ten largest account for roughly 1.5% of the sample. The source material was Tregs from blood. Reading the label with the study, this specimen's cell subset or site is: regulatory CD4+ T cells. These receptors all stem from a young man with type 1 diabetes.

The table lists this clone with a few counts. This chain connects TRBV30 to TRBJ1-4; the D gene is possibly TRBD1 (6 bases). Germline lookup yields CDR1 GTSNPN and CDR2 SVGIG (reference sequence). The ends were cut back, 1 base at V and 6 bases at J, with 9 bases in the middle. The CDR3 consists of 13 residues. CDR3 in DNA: TGTGCCTGGAGTGGCCAGGGGTATGAAAAACTGTTTTTT. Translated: CAWSGQGYEKLFF.

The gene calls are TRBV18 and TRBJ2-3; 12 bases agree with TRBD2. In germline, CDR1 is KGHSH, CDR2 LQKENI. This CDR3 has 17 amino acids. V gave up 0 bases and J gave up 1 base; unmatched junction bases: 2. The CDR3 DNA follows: TGTGCCAGCTCACCACCGGGACTAGCGGGCCGCACAGATACGCAGTATTTT. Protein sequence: CASSPPGLAGRTDTQYF. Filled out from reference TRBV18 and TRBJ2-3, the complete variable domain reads NAGVMQNPRHLVRRRGQEARLRCSPMKGHSHVYWYRQLPEEGLKFMVYLQKENIIDESGMPKERFSAEFPKEGPSILRIQQVVRGDSAAYFCASSPPGLAGRTDTQYFGPGTRLTVL.

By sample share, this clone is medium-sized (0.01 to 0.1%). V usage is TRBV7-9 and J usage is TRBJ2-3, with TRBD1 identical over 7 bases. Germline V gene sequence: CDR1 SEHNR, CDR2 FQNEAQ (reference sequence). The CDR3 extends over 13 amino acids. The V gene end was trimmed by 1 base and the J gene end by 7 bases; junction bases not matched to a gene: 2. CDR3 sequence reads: CASSLEDRHTQYF. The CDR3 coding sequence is TGTGCCAGCAGCTTAGAGGACAGGCATACGCAGTATTTT.

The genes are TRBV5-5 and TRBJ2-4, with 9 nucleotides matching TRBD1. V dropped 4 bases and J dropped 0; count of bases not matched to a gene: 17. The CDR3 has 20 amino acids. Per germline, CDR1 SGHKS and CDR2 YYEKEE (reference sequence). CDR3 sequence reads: CASSRTGVNYDYPAKNIQYF. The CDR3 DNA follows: TGTGCCAGCAGCCGGACAGGGGTGAATTACGACTACCCAGCCAAAAACATTCAGTACTTC.

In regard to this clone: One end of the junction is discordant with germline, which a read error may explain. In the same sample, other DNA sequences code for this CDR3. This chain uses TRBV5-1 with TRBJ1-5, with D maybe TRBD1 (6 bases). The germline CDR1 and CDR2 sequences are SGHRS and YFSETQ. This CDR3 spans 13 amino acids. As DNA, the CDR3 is TGCGCCAGCAGCGCTTCACAGGGTCAGCCCCAACATTTT. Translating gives CASSASQGQPQHF.

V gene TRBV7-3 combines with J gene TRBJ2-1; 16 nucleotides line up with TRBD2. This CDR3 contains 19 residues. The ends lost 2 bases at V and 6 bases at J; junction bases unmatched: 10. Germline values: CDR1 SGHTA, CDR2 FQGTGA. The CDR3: CASSLAPGTSGRAGNEQFF. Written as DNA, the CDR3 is TGTGCCAGCAGCTTAGCCCCCGGGACTAGCGGGAGGGCCGGCAATGAGCAGTTCTTC.

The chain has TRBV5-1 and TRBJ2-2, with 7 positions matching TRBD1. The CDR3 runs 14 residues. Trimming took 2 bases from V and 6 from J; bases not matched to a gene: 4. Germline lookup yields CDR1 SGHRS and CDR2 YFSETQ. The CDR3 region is CASSFKGGPGELFF. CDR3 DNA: TGCGCCAGCAGCTTCAAAGGGGGCCCCGGGGAGCTGTTTTTT. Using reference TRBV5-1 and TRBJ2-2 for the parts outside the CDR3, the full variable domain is KAGVTQTPRYLIKTRGQQVTLSCSPISGHRSVSWYQQTPGQGLQFLFEYFSETQRNKGNFPGRFSGRQFSNSRSEMNVSTLELGDSALYLCASSFKGGPGELFFGEGSRLTVL.

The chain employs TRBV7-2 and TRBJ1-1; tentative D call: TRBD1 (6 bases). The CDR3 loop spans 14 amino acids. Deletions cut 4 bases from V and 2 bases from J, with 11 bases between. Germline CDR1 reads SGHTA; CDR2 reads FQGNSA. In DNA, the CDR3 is TGTGCCAGCAGCTGGGGACACCTCAACACTGAAGCTTTCTTT. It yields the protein CASSWGHLNTEAFF.

The CDR3, as DNA: TGTGCCAGCAGCTTAGGAGACACAGATACGCAGTATTTT. As protein: CASSLGDTDTQYF. The genes are TRBV11-2 and TRBJ2-3; D uncertain. V lost 1 base to trimming and J lost 2 bases, with 4 bases between them. The CDR3 contains 13 residues. CDR1 is SGHAT and CDR2 is FQNNGV in the germline V gene.

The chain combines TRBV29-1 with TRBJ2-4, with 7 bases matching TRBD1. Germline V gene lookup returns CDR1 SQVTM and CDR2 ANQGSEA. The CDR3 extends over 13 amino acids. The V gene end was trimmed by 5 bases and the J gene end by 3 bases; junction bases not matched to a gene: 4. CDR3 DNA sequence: TGCAGCGTTTACGGGGACAGCAAAAACATTCAGTACTTC. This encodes CSVYGDSKNIQYF.

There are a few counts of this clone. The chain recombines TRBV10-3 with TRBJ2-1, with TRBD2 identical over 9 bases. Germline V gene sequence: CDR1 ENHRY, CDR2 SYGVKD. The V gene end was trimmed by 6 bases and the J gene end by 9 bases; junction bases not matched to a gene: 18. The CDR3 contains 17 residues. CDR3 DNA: TGTGCCATCAGGGCGGGTAGCGGGAGAGCTGCCGCAGGTGAGCAGTTCTTC. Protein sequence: CAIRAGSGRAAAGEQFF.

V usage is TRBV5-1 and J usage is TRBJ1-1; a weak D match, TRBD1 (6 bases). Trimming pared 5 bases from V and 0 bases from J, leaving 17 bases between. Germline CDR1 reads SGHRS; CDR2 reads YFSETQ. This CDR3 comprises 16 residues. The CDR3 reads CASSYDRGTMNTEAFF. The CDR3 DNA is TGCGCCAGCAGTTACGATAGAGGGACAATGAACACTGAAGCTTTCTTT.

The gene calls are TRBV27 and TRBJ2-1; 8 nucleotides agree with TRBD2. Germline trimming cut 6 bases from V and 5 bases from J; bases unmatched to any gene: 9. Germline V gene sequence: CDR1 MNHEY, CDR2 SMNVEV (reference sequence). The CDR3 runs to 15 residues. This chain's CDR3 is CASREAGGRNNEQFF. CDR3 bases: TGTGCCAGCAGAGAGGCGGGGGGCAGGAACAATGAGCAGTTCTTC.

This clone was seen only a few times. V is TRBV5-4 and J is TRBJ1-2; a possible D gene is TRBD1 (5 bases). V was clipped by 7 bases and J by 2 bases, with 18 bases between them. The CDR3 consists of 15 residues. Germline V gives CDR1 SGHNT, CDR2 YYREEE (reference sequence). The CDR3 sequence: CASGSSGELNYGYTF. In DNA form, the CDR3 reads TGTGCCAGCGGATCCTCGGGGGAGTTGAACTATGGCTACACCTTC.

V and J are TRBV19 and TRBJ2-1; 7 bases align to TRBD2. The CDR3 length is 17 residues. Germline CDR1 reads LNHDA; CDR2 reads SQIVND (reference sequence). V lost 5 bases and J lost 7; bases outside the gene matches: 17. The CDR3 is CASSPRRHAGVGNEQFF. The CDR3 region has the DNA TGTGCCAGTAGTCCCCGCCGACACGCGGGAGTAGGGAATGAGCAGTTCTTC.

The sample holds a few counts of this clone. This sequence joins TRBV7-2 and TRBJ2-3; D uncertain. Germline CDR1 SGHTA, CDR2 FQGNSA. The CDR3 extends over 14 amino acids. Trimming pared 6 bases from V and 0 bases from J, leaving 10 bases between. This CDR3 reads CASSEELSTDTQYF. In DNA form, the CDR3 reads TGTGCCAGCAGTGAAGAGCTAAGCACAGATACGCAGTATTTT.

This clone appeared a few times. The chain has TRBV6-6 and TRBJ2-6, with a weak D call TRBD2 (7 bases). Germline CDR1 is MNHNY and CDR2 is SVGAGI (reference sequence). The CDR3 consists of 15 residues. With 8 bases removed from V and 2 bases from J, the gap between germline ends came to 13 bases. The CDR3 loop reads CASLRGGAGANVLTF. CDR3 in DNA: TGTGCCAGCCTTAGAGGGGGGGCTGGGGCCAACGTCCTGACTTTC.

Here the CDR3 reads CASSLTGPNEKLFF. The CDR3 nucleotides are TGCGCCAGCAGCTTAACAGGGCCCAATGAAAAACTGTTTTTT. V usage is TRBV5-1 and J usage is TRBJ1-4; D perhaps matches TRBD1 (6 bases). The CDR3 extends over 14 amino acids. Germline V gives CDR1 SGHRS, CDR2 YFSETQ. Trimming left V 2 bases short and J 5 bases short, with 10 bases between.

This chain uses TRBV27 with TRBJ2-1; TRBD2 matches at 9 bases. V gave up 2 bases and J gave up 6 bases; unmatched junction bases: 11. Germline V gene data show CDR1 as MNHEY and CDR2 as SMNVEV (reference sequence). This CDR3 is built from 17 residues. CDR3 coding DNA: TGTGCCAGCAGTTTAGTGGCTCGGGCGGGGGGGGTCAATGAGCAGTTCTTC. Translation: CASSLVARAGGVNEQFF.

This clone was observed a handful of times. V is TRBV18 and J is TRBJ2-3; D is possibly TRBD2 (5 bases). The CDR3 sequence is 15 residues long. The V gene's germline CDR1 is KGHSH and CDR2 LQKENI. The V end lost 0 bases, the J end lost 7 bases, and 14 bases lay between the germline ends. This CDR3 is CASSPPLTTSHTQYF. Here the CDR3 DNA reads TGTGCCAGCTCACCACCGTTGACTACCTCCCATACGCAGTATTTT.

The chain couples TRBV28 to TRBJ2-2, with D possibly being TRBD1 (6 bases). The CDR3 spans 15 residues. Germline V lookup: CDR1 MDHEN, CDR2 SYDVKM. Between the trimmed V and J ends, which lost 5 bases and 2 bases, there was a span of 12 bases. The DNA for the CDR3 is TGTGCCAGCAGTCGACAGGATTTCAACACCGGGGAGCTGTTTTTT. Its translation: CASSRQDFNTGELFF.

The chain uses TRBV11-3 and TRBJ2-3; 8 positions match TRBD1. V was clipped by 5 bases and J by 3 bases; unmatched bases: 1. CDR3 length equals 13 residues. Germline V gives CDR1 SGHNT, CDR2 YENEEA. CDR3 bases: TGTGCCAGCAGCCGGACAGGGACAGATACGCAGTATTTT. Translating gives CASSRTGTDTQYF. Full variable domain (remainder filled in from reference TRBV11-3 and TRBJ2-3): EAGVVQSPRYKIIEKKQPVAFWCNPISGHNTLYWYLQNLGQGPELLIRYENEEAVDDSQLPKDRFSAERLKGVDSTLKIQPAELGDSAVYLCASSRTGTDTQYFGPGTRLTVL.

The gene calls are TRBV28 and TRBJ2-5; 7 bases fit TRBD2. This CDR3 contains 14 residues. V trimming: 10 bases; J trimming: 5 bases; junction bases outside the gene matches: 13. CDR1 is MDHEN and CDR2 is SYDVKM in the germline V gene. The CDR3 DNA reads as TGTGCCACTGGGGCTAGTGCGGGAGTGGAGACCCAGTACTTC. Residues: CATGASAGVETQYF.

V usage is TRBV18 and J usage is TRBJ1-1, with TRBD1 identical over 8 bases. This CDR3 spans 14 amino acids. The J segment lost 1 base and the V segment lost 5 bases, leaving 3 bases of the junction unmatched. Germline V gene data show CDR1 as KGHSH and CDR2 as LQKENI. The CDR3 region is CASSSTGGNTEAFF. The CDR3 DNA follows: TGTGCCAGCTCATCAACAGGGGGGAACACTGAAGCTTTCTTT.

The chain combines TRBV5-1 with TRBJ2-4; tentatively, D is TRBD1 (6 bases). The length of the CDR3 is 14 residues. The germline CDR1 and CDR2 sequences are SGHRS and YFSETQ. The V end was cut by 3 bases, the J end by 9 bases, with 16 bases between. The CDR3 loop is CASSSDRSRGIQYF. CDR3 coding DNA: TGCGCCAGCAGCTCAGACAGGTCCCGGGGCATTCAGTACTTC.

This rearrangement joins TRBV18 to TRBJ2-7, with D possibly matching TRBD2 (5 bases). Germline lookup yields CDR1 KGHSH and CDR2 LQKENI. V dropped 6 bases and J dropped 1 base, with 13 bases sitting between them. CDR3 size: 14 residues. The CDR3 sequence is CASSAQPGSYEQYF. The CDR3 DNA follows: TGTGCCAGCTCGGCGCAGCCGGGATCCTACGAGCAGTACTTC.

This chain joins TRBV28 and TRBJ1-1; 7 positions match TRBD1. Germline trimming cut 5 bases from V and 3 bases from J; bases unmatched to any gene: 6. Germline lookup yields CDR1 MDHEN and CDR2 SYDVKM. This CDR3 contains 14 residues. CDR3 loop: CASSQGGLYTEAFF. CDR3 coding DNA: TGTGCCAGCAGTCAGGGGGGCCTCTACACTGAAGCTTTCTTT.

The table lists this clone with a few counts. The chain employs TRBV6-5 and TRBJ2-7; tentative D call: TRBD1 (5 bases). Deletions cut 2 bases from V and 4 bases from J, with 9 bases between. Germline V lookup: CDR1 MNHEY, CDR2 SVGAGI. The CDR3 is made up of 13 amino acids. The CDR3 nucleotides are TGTGCCAGCAGTTACGAAGACAGATACGAGCAGTACTTC. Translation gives CASSYEDRYEQYF.

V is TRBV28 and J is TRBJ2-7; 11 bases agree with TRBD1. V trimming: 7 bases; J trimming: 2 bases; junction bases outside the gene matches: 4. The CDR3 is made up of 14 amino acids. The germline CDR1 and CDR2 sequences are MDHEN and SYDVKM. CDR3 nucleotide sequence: TGTGCCAGCACCGCGGGACAGGGGGCCTACGAGCAGTACTTC. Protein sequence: CASTAGQGAYEQYF.